The text below deals with one T cell receptor beta chain. Here immunoSEQ multiplex PCR was the method, and the copy in TCRdb shows in-frame clones only, minus some. The top ten hold more than 25% of the sample, which has 150,000 or so clones, 88% seen once. This entry is derived from a study of blood T cell repertoires in COVID-19. V was cut by 0 bases and J by 0 bases, with 9 bases left in between. The CDR3 contains 16 residues. Per the germline V gene, CDR1 is LGHDT and CDR2 is YNNKEL (reference sequence). The receptor was isolated from a man aged 55 to 70 with acute or convalescent COVID-19. Sequenced: peripheral blood. The chain is built from TRBV3-1 (or the pseudogene TRBV3-2) and TRBJ1-3; perhaps TRBD1 as D (5 bases). CDR3 DNA: TGTGCCAGCAGCCAAGAGGAGACAGCCTCTGGAAACACCATATATTTT. Amino acid sequence: CASSQEETASGNTIYF.